The source of this T cell receptor beta chain is a study of cytomegalovirus exposure and HLA in healthy donors (dated by TCRdb to 2016 to 2017). In terms of the full investigation: An earlier analysis of roughly 610 of the donors reported approximately 280 Gb of sequence data and around 100 million unique TCR beta sequences obtained from roughly 180 million T cells. An early release covering approximately 600 HLA-typed donors comprised approximately 290 gigabases of sequencing data and tens of millions of unique TCR sequences. Among the roughly 380 genotyped donors, around 81% belonged to the genetic ancestry cluster associated with self-reported Caucasian donors. The study was designed to test whether signatures of past pathogen exposure could be identified by cataloging public T cell receptors. The T cell repertoires of roughly 660 subjects were profiled by immunosequencing and related to cytomegalovirus serostatus. A separate validation cohort of about 110 different subjects was used in addition to the 666-subject first cohort. The study combined high-throughput TCR immunosequencing, statistical association of individual TCRs with disease status, and machine learning to predict cytomegalovirus infection status. A later analysis re-analyzed previously published TCR beta repertoires from several hundred donors and added high-resolution HLA genotyping to study TCR occurrence patterns. Rather than using new phenotypic data, the later analysis identified candidate immune exposures from TCR beta sequences and from how often those sequences occurred across donors. To decide whether each TCR beta V gene segment behaved as functional or pseudogenic, an earlier analysis of some 580 of the donors relied on high-throughput TCR beta sequencing. Donor age, sex, ethnicity and CMV serostatus were compiled alongside the repertoire data. In a later genetic analysis, genome-wide SNP genotypes for about 55% of the roughly 700 donors were used, and that subset was treated as a discovery cohort. Every repertoire in the discovery cohort had been generated on one and the same sequencing platform. Class I and class II HLA loci were covered by the typing at four-digit resolution. Typing coverage differed by locus: A, B, C, DRB1 and DQB1 were typed in roughly 620-630 donors, DQA1 in approximately 520, DPA1 in some 610, and DPB1 in approximately 450. A few DR-DQ haplotypes were handled as single units for association and clustering because linkage in the cohort was strong. On average, around 230,000 unique TCR beta nucleotide sequences were sequenced per donor among roughly 430 genotyped donors of the cohort, with roughly 18% of those sequences being non-productive. Results and caveats for the whole study, not just this receptor: Compared with equally common non-associated chains, HLA-associated TCR beta chains in a later analysis were more clonally expanded and had lower generation probabilities. Most CMV-associated TCR beta chains appeared to be HLA-restricted in a later analysis, and the HLA associations seemed to be driven largely by CMV exposure. An association between a missense DCLRE1C variant and V-gene and J-gene trimming of TCR beta chains was found in a later genetic analysis and replicated in an independent cohort. In a later analysis, the rate of TCR association differed among HLA loci, with DRB1 alleles having the most associated TCRs and HLA-C alleles having the fewest. At a false discovery rate of 0.05, a later analysis linked roughly 17,000 TCR beta sequences to specific HLA alleles. A cluster of highly shared sequence variants was judged likely to represent a technical artifact of the sequencing pipeline. The study gave a list of about 160 TCR beta chains associated with cytomegalovirus. A further reported finding was that TCR beta sequences accurately predicted the HLA-A and HLA-B alleles for most subjects in the first cohort. Because HLA typing was unavailable for some donors at each locus, only the typed subset was used in association tests. Correlated functional status among segregating V segments might be attributable to linkage disequilibrium, but an unknown experimental factor could not be ruled out. In an earlier analysis of around 500 of the donors, most TCR beta V segments appeared in productive rearrangements about 87% or about 30% of the time, broadly matching IMGT annotations. A later analysis reported that several top co-occurrence clusters appeared linked to parvovirus B19, influenza, CMV and Epstein-Barr virus. In both the original and validation cohorts, the classifier was reported to diagnose cytomegalovirus status with high specificity and sensitivity. In vitro tests confirmed that a few of the cytomegalovirus-associated TCR beta chains recognize cytomegalovirus antigens. Because counts were too low, about 17 rarely observed V segments, including chromosome 9 orphons, were excluded from the earlier analysis of 587 of the donors. The authors suggested that the approach could potentially be generalized to other disease states and immunological phenotypes. Some IMGT-functional V segments, including TRBV6-2 and TRBV6-3, could not be distinguished by the 87-base-pair reads and were therefore excluded. In this cohort, only TCR beta chains were sequenced, and detectable features were limited by the absence of alpha or paired-chain data. Immune exposure information for the cohort was limited to CMV serostatus. Across donors, most TCR sequences were observed very rarely, whereas some public TCRs were present in many individuals. When HLA alleles, especially DR and DQ, strongly co-occurred, TCR associations were difficult to assign to individual alleles. Sequencing depth was assumed to be roughly uniform across donors in the presence/absence analyses, though that assumption may not hold. In a later genetic analysis, fewer N-insertions in productive TCRs were reported among donors in an Asian-associated ancestry cluster than the roughly 700-donor mean.

Library preparation employed the immunoSEQ multiplex PCR assay. A mixture of 60 forward primers for TCR Vbeta segments and 13 reverse primers for TCR Jbeta segments was used in the multiplex PCR. The CDR3 region of rearranged TCR beta genes was amplified from genomic DNA with a multiplex PCR assay. The Illumina HiSeq System was used to sequence the amplified TCR beta libraries as 87-base-pair reads. As for the authors' bioinformatics: In a later analysis, around 80 million unique TCR beta chains were counted across the 500 to 850 repertoires, and roughly 10 million of these chains were shared by at least two donors. Raw reads were error-corrected and collapsed into unique sequences by a nearest-neighbor algorithm in which closely related sequences were merged to remove PCR and sequencing errors. Alignment of CDR3 sequences to IMGT reference sequences was used to assign V, D and J gene segments. For a sequence to be retained, a match of at least six nucleotides to both a V gene segment and a J gene segment was required. A rearrangement was called productive if the CDR3 had no stop codons and remained in frame with V and J, and every other rearrangement was called non-productive. Following IMGT convention, CDR3 was defined as the stretch from the second conserved V-encoded cysteine up to the conserved J-encoded phenylalanine. In an earlier analysis of some 550 of the donors, sequences lacking an unambiguous match to a single V gene segment were excluded. An earlier analysis of a few hundred of the donors called V segments functional above 56.7% productive rearrangements and segregating when the between-donor standard deviation exceeded 5%. A statistical classification framework was built for diagnosing cytomegalovirus status from the catalog of TCR beta chain sequences. In a later analysis, V and J genes were assigned by comparing TCR nucleotide sequences against IMGT/GENE-DB human TR gene sequences. Using the TCRdist pipeline, a later analysis assigned CDR3 sequences along with most-parsimonious VDJ recombination scenarios. In a later analysis, every TCR beta chain was defined by the combination of its CDR3 amino acid sequence and its V-gene family, and reads without a unique V-gene family were dropped. In a later analysis, 450 to 600 highly shared, low-generation-probability nucleotide sequences were removed to address suspected cross-contamination and a sequencing artifact. A later analysis calculated a clonal expansion index for each public chain from normalized within-repertoire ranks of inferred template counts. In a later analysis, generation probabilities were computed with a VDJ recombination model fitted to out-of-frame rearrangements, and the resulting probabilities were checked against IGoR. A later analysis scored TCR-TCR, TCR-HLA and TCR-CMV co-occurrence with hypergeometric tests, applying a repertoire-size bias correction to TCR pairs. False discovery rates were estimated in a later analysis by permuting HLA or CMV assignments 20 times. In a later analysis, co-occurring TCRs were grouped using DBSCAN, and TCRdist sequence similarity was added for clustering within HLA-allele-positive subsets. Co-occurrence clustering excluded repertoires with fewer than 30,000 or more than 120,000 public chains, plus five with anomalous nucleotide sharing. TCRdb retrieved this table from immuneACCESS and kept in-frame rearrangements only. Not all clones are present; in checked studies, unresolved V genes account for under half, and no reason is known for the remainder. The V and J calls and the clone size are those of that table, but D and trimming were determined from the DNA. This sample comprises about 110,000 clones, about 70% of them detected only once. Roughly 0.87% of the sample is held by the ten biggest clonotypes.

The germline V gene encodes CDR1 SGHRS and CDR2 YFSETQ. The CDR3 starts with the cysteine, ends with the phenylalanine, and has 13 residues. The kept DNA is CDR3 alone, 39 bases in frame from the first base. V is trimmed back by 4 bases and J by 3 bases, and the junction contains 3 bases that no gene match accounts for. The cohort was made up of 650 to 700 healthy bone marrow donors. All cohort members were sampled while nominally healthy, although unrecorded immune exposures were likely present. The donor was CMV seronegative and belonged to the group of 350 or so seronegative cohort members. A peripheral blood sample was collected from each donor, and TCR beta sequencing was performed on peripheral blood mononuclear cells. The Qiagen DNeasy Blood Extraction Kit was used to extract genomic DNA from the blood cell samples. About this clone itself: No cognate antigen has been identified for it. Base quality data are lacking; no much larger clone is found one base away.

Recombination linked TRBV5-1 to TRBJ2-7, and 8 junction bases match TRBD1. This TCR derives from a woman in her thirties in good health and CMV-seronegative. Sequenced input: PBMCs. This receptor carries the CDR3 CASSLQGVYEQYF. The DNA sequence is as follows: TGCGCCAGCAGCCTACAGGGGGTCTACGAGCAGTACTTC.